The source of this T cell receptor (beta chain) is a study of blood T cell repertoires in COVID-19. At the level of the study: PBMCs, B-cell-depleted T cells, or T cells provided the cDNA or gDNA that made up the material.

Using immunoSEQ multiplex PCR, the repertoire was profiled, and TCRdb retains in-frame clones only, with some absent. The sample contains 250,000 to 300,000 clones, 80% to 90% of which appear only once. The CDR3 spans 14 residues. V shed 0 bases and J shed 7 bases, with 12 bases lying between them. The germline gives CDR1 MNHEY, CDR2 SVGAGI. Recruits, aged roughly 18 to 95 years, lived in approximately 26 US areas. The sample consisted of PBMCs or T cells enriched from blood (not recorded which). The rearrangement links TRBV6-5 to TRBJ1-1, with D possibly being TRBD1 (5 bases). The sequence derives from a middle-aged man who had recovered from COVID-19. The CDR3 nucleotides are TGTGCCAGCAGTTACTCTGATGGCGGGGGTGAAGCTTTCTTT. Its protein product is CASSYSDGGGEAFF.